What follows describes a single T cell receptor (beta chain). The target antigen is unknown. This sample was taken from a study of blood T cells in healthy people across ages. The CDR3 length is 13 residues. Germline CDR1 MNHEY, CDR2 SVGAGI. At least 6.5 million PBMCs were isolated per sample. Each sample provided at least 5.5 micrograms of extracted total RNA. Primed by a sample-barcoded 5' primer and a J-beta primer mix, a second PCR proceeded for roughly 7 to 11 cycles. TCRdb passed the 5' RACE reads through MiXCR, listing each CDR3 protein once. The sample lists 700,000 to 900,000 distinct CDR3 sequences; 20% to 30% were seen once. Study conclusions and caveats: A strong correlation was seen between TCR beta diversity and naive T cell percentage.

The same specimen was also included in a second study, on T cells of mothers and their children.

This rearrangement joins TRBV6-5 to TRBJ2-5; TRBD2 is a possible D gene (5 bases). Near its end, the DNA agrees better with TRBJ2-7, so the J call may be wrong. This receptor was obtained from a boy aged 5-17 years in good health. Sequencing was performed on blood. The DNA for the CDR3 is TGTGCCAGCAGTAGGCGGGCCTCCTACGAGCAGTACTTC. Its translation is CASSRRASYEQYF.